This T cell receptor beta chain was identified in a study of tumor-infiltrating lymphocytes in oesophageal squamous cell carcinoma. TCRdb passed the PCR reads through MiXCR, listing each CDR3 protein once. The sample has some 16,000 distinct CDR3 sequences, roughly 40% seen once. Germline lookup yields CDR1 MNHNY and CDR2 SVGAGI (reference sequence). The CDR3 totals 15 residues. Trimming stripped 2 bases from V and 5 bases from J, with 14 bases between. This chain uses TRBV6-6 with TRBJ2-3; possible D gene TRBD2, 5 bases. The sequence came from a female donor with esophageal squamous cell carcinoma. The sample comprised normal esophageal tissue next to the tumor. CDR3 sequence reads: CASSYPPEGRDTQYF. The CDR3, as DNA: TGTGCCAGCAGTTACCCGCCTGAAGGGAGAGATACGCAGTATTTT.